This T cell receptor beta chain is drawn from a study of beta chain features in type 1 diabetes. Study at large: On cell yields, gender and age, patients and healthy donors were similar.

This CDR3 spans 16 amino acids. This clone was observed a few times. Expressed TCRB transcripts were sequenced because the isolated RNA had all been reverse transcribed beforehand. Clones were sequenced by immunoSEQ multiplex PCR, and TCRdb holds only the in-frame ones, with some missing. This sample yields approximately 170,000 clones, of which over 7.5% are seen a single time; 2.3% belongs to the top ten. The sequenced sample was central memory CD4+ T cells from blood. The chain couples TRBV21-1 to TRBJ1-3. TRBV21-1 is marked as a pseudogene. The TCR originated in a woman aged 18 to 35 in good health. The CDR3 loop is CASSLPGSSEGNTIYF. Here the CDR3 DNA reads TGTGCCAGCAGCCTCCCGGGGAGCTCGGAAGGAAACACCATATATTTT.